One and the same sample provided the 21 T cell receptor beta chains below, sequenced in a study of blood T cell repertoires in COVID-19. TCRdb's table, derived via immunoSEQ multiplex PCR, lists solely in-frame clones and lacks some. The table includes 68,000 or so clones, 90% detected once. Input material: peripheral blood. Source of these receptors: a man aged 45-65 years with COVID-19, enrolled during active disease.

Only one count was recorded for this clone. The chain links TRBV7-2 to TRBJ2-1, with D maybe TRBD2 (5 bases). From germline, CDR1 is SGHTA and CDR2 FQGNSA. This CDR3 is 15 amino acids long. Trimming took 2 bases from V and 2 from J, leaving 10 bases between them. The chain's CDR3 is CASSLRGPTYNEQFF. The CDR3, as DNA: TGTGCCAGCAGCTTAAGAGGGCCGACCTACAATGAGCAGTTCTTC.

The J gene is TRBJ2-2, the V gene TRBV30; D is perhaps TRBD1 (6 bases). The CDR3 has 14 residues. Per the germline V gene, CDR1 is GTSNPN and CDR2 is SVGIG (reference sequence). Trimming took off 2 bases at V and 6 bases at J, with 13 bases between the two ends. The CDR3 loop reads CAWSTGKGAGELFF. CDR3 DNA: TGTGCCTGGAGTACAGGGAAGGGCGCCGGGGAGCTGTTTTTT.

The chain uses TRBV2 and TRBJ1-1; D might be TRBD1 (6 bases). The V gene lost 7 bases and the J gene lost 2 bases, with 20 bases spanning the gap. Germline CDR1 SNHLY, CDR2 FYNNEI. The CDR3 is 16 residues long. The CDR3 nucleotides read TGTGCCAGCACCGAAGGGGGTATTTGGCGAAACACTGAAGCTTTCTTT. It specifies CASTEGGIWRNTEAFF.

The genes are TRBV5-4 and TRBJ2-1; maybe TRBD2 (6 bases). Germline V gene lookup returns CDR1 SGHNT and CDR2 YYREEE (reference sequence). There are 15 residues in the CDR3. V lost 4 bases and J lost 3, with 14 bases in between. This CDR3 is CASSRDFLNYNEQFF. CDR3 coding DNA: TGTGCCAGCAGCCGGGACTTTTTGAACTACAATGAGCAGTTCTTC.

V usage is TRBV12-5 and J usage is TRBJ1-4; TRBD1 matches at 8 bases. V lost 2 bases, J lost 8 bases, and 4 bases stayed unmatched. CDR1 is LGHNT, CDR2 FRNRAP, per germline. This CDR3 region has 14 residues. The CDR3 spells CASGLMTGAEKLFF. CDR3 DNA sequence: TGTGCTAGTGGTTTGATGACAGGGGCGGAAAAACTGTTTTTT.

The CDR3 region is CASSLMGQGLKYF. Written as DNA, the CDR3 is TGTGCCAGCAGCTTAATGGGACAGGGTTTAAAATACTTC. The chain joins TRBV11-2 to TRBJ2-7; 9 bases line up with TRBD1. This CDR3 contains 13 residues. V was clipped by 2 bases and J by 13 bases; unmatched bases: 9. Germline V gives CDR1 SGHAT, CDR2 FQNNGV.

The V call is TRBV6-5, the J call TRBJ1-5, with D possibly being TRBD1 (5 bases). The CDR3 spans 13 residues. Germline V gene data show CDR1 as MNHEY and CDR2 as SVGAGI. Deletions cut 8 bases from V and 5 bases from J, with 13 bases between. Here the CDR3 reads CASGFRADQPQHF. The CDR3 nucleotides are TGTGCCAGCGGGTTCAGGGCCGATCAGCCCCAGCATTTT.

The CDR3 DNA is TGCGCCAGCAGCTTCCAGGGAAATAATTCACCCCTCCACTTT. The encoded protein is CASSFQGNNSPLHF. The V and J genes are TRBV5-1 and TRBJ1-6; D might be TRBD1 (5 bases). Trimming shortened V by 2 bases and J by 5 bases, and 8 bases separated the two germline ends. The CDR3 spans 14 residues. CDR1 and CDR2 (germline): SGHRS, YFSETQ.

The chain couples TRBV5-1 to TRBJ2-1; D is unclear. Trimming cost V 5 bases and J 5 bases, with 11 bases left between them. Per germline, CDR1 SGHRS and CDR2 YFSETQ. The CDR3 contains 13 residues. CDR3 DNA: TGCGCCAGCAGTTACGGGTCCGACAATGAGCAGTTCTTC. This codes for CASSYGSDNEQFF. The variable domain in full, with the rest retrieved from reference TRBV5-1 and TRBJ2-1, is KAGVTQTPRYLIKTRGQQVTLSCSPISGHRSVSWYQQTPGQGLQFLFEYFSETQRNKGNFPGRFSGRQFSNSRSEMNVSTLELGDSALYLCASSYGSDNEQFFGPGTRLTVL.

The chain joins TRBV24-1 to TRBJ2-3, with D possibly TRBD2 on 6 matching bases. This CDR3 has 16 amino acids. Deletions cut 2 bases from V and 2 bases from J, with 13 bases between. CDR1 is KGHDR and CDR2 is SFDVKD in the germline V gene. CDR3 in amino acids: CATSDSRRGTTDTQYF. The CDR3 region has the DNA TGTGCCACCAGTGATTCGAGGCGGGGAACCACAGATACGCAGTATTTT.

The chain uses TRBV4-1 and TRBJ2-4, with 9 positions matching TRBD2. Germline loops: CDR1 MGHRA, CDR2 YSYEKL. The CDR3 has 15 amino acids. Losses at the gene ends were 0 bases for V and 10 bases for J; bases not matched to a gene: 7. In DNA, the CDR3 is TGCGCCAGCAGCCAAGATTGGCGGGAGGGGTTTATTCAGTACTTC. Its protein product is CASSQDWREGFIQYF.

This clone appeared a single time. The genes are TRBV5-1 and TRBJ1-1, with 9 bases identical to TRBD1. The V gene's germline CDR1 is SGHRS and CDR2 YFSETQ. The CDR3 is 14 residues long. With V trimmed by 2 bases and J by 3 bases, 2 bases remained unmatched. Written as DNA, the CDR3 is TGCGCCAGCAGCTTCCGACAGGGGGACACTGAAGCTTTCTTT. Translated, it gives CASSFRQGDTEAFF.

This sequence joins TRBV4-2 and TRBJ1-2; 8 nucleotides match TRBD1. Trimming cost V 1 base and J 4 bases; bases outside gene matches: 2. The CDR3 is 14 residues long. CDR1 LGHNA and CDR2 YNFKEQ come from the germline V gene. The CDR3 is CASSQATGVYGYTF. In DNA form, the CDR3 reads TGTGCCAGCAGCCAAGCGACAGGGGTCTATGGCTACACCTTC.

The chain uses TRBV6-1 and TRBJ1-2, with 11 bases identical to TRBD1. Germline CDR1 is MNHNS and CDR2 is SASEGT. V lost 0 bases, J lost 2 bases, and 2 bases stayed unmatched. The CDR3 runs 16 residues. The CDR3 is CASSEARDRGNYGYTF. As DNA, the CDR3 is TGTGCCAGCAGTGAAGCGAGGGACAGGGGGAACTATGGCTACACCTTC.

This chain links TRBV15 with TRBJ2-2; the D gene is possibly TRBD1 (5 bases). The ends were cut back, 0 bases at V and 1 base at J, with 6 bases in the middle. The CDR3 contains 15 residues. Germline loops: CDR1 LNHNV, CDR2 YYDKDF (reference sequence). The CDR3 sequence is CATSRDRENTGELFF. Here the CDR3 DNA reads TGTGCCACCAGCAGAGACAGGGAGAACACCGGGGAGCTGTTTTTT.

The table lists this clone with a count of one. The V gene is TRBV23-1, the J gene TRBJ2-3, with D perhaps TRBD1 (6 bases). TRBV23-1 is sorted into the ORF group, with uncertain function. Trimming left V 6 bases short and J 7 bases short, with 11 bases between. This CDR3 spans 12 amino acids. The chain's CDR3 is CASRAQGNTQYF. The CDR3 region has the DNA TGCGCCAGCAGGGCACAGGGAAATACGCAGTATTTT.

The chain carries TRBV24-1 and TRBJ1-4, with a weak D call TRBD1 (5 bases). The CDR3 is made up of 18 amino acids. Between the trimmed V and J ends, which lost 0 bases and 2 bases, there was a span of 15 bases. Germline V gene lookup returns CDR1 KGHDR and CDR2 SFDVKD. CDR3 loop: CATSDLLDNRTTNEKLFF. In DNA form, the CDR3 reads TGTGCCACCAGTGATTTGCTGGACAACAGGACCACTAATGAAAAACTGTTTTTT.

The chain carries TRBV15 and TRBJ2-6; 8 bases align to TRBD1. Per the germline V gene, CDR1 is LNHNV and CDR2 is YYDKDF (reference sequence). The CDR3 has 15 amino acids. With 5 bases clipped from V and 2 bases from J, the junction kept 2 bases outside the gene matches. CDR3 nucleotides: TGTGCCACCAGCCAACAGGGGGCTGGGGCCAACGTCCTGACTTTC. Translation: CATSQQGAGANVLTF.

The chain uses TRBV12-3 or TRBV12-4 and TRBJ1-6, with 7 bases identical to TRBD1. The CDR3 runs to 13 residues. V lost 6 bases and J lost 8; bases outside the gene matches: 4. The CDR3 nucleotides are TGTGCCAGCAGCCTGGACAGGTATTCACCCCTCCACTTT. Its translation is CASSLDRYSPLHF.

The chain employs TRBV20-1 and TRBJ2-1, with 9 nucleotides matching TRBD2. Looked up from germline, CDR1 is DFQATT and CDR2 is SNEGSKA (reference sequence). Trimming cost V 3 bases and J 9 bases; bases outside gene matches: 12. The CDR3 is made up of 15 amino acids. CDR3 sequence (DNA): TGCAGTGCTAGTAAGGGGACTAGCTTTAACCGTGAGCAGTTCTTC. Protein: CSASKGTSFNREQFF.

The gene calls are TRBV28 and TRBJ2-5, with 8 bases matching TRBD2. From germline, CDR1 is MDHEN and CDR2 SYDVKM. CDR3 length: 16 residues. The J segment lost 5 bases and the V segment lost 5 bases, leaving 13 bases of the junction unmatched. The DNA of the CDR3 is TGTGCCAGCAGTCCTACCCCTGCGGGAGGTTTGGAGACCCAGTACTTC. Its translation is CASSPTPAGGLETQYF.